This passage covers 20 T cell receptor gamma chains from one sample sequenced in a study of γδ T cells in repeated Plasmodium falciparum infection. Bulk repertoires came from Vgamma9/Vdelta2+ or Vdelta2-negative gammadelta T cells flow-sorted from PBMC. TCRdb reanalysed the multiplex PCR reads via CATT. The sample holds 11,000 to 15,000 gamma-chain clones, 1.6% seen once. What was sequenced was gamma-delta T cells from blood. Every receptor here comes from a pool of human donors (malaria-infected and uninfected, not separated).

By share, this clone counts as medium-sized. This chain links TRGV5 with TRGJ1 or TRGJ2. Germline V gene sequence: CDR1 VINAFY, CDR2 YDVSNSKD. The CDR3 length is 13 residues. J gave up 5 bases and V 0 bases, and 4 bases lay outside the gene matches. DNA for the CDR3: TGTGCCACCTGGGACAGGCCCCATTATAAGAAACTCTTT. Its protein product is CATWDRPHYKKLF.

This clone was found many times. TCRdb's protein, taken from a much larger clone, differs from this DNA's translation at residue 6, likely owing to a read error; the protein displayed comes from the DNA. The V and J genes are TRGV9 and TRGJP2. The germline CDR1 and CDR2 sequences are GITISATS and ISYDGTV (reference sequence). J lost 3 bases, V lost 3 bases, and 7 bases had no gene match. This CDR3 contains 15 residues. The CDR3 DNA reads as TGTGCCTTGTGGGAGACGGTCGGTAGTGATTGGATCAAGACGTTT. The encoded protein is CALWETVGSDWIKTF.

This clone was seen ten or more times. The protein in TCRdb stems from a much larger clone and differs at residue 8 from this DNA's translation, likely a read error; here the protein is translated from the DNA. V gene assignment gives TRGV2, but the J gene was left uncalled. The CDR3 runs 11 residues. Germline V gene lookup returns CDR1 EGSNGY and CDR2 YDSYNSKV. The CDR3 DNA reads TGTGCCACCTGGGACGGGCAAGCGATGACGTTT. Its translation: CATWDGQAMTF.

Only a few counts were recorded for this clone. A much larger clone differs by one base, so this may be a read error. V gene TRGV4 combines with J gene TRGJ1 or TRGJ2. As TCRdb names no J gene, one was assigned here on the basis of a DNA match to germline. The CDR3 consists of 12 residues. Unmatched junction bases numbered 8, after V lost 6 bases and J lost 6 bases. Germline loops: CDR1 EGSTGY, CDR2 YDSYTSSV. This CDR3 is CATWFEGYKKLF. The CDR3, as DNA: TGTGCCACCTGGTTCGAGGGTTATAAGAAACTCTTT.

This clone has at least ten counts. The TCRdb protein, from a much larger clone, departs from this DNA's translation at residue 4, likely by read error; the protein shown derives from the DNA. The same CDR3 also results from other DNA sequences found in this sample. The chain has TRGV9 and TRGJ1 or TRGJ2. TCRdb lists no J gene, so it was determined here by aligning the DNA to germline. The CDR3 loop spans 13 amino acids. Germline CDR1 and CDR2: GITISATS and ISYDGTV (reference sequence). The DNA of the CDR3 is TGTGCCTTGCGGGAGCCTTCTTATTATAAGAAACTCTTT. Its translation: CALREPSYYKKLF.

As regards this clone: Because the CDR3's place on the DNA is in doubt, the DNA is left out and the CDR3 is given as listed by TCRdb. The V gene is TRGV9; the J gene was not called. Inclusive of both ends, the CDR3 amounts to 30 amino acids. The germline V gene encodes CDR1 GITISATS and CDR2 ISYDGTV (reference sequence). CDR3: CALRGRVIRNSLAVEQHLLSQVSIGRIQHF.

Regarding this clone: TCRdb's protein, taken from a much larger clone, differs from this DNA's translation at residue 5, likely owing to a read error; the protein displayed comes from the DNA. The V gene is TRGV3, the J gene TRGJ1 or TRGJ2. TCRdb is silent on the J gene; assignment here came from matching the DNA to germline. Per the germline V gene, CDR1 is VTNTFY and CDR2 is YDVSTARD (reference sequence). This CDR3 is built from 17 residues. The CDR3 sequence: CATWNRLGSAVRNKKLF. The DNA of the CDR3 is TGTGCCACCTGGAACAGGCTTGGGTCAGCCGTTCGGAATAAGAAACTCTTT.

This clone has a count of ten or more. The mismatch at residue 8 between this DNA's translation and the TCRdb protein of a much larger clone likely reflects a read error; the protein shown is translated from the DNA. The CDR3 coding sequence is TGTGCCTTGTGGGAGGGCCATAGGAAACTCTTT. Translating gives CALWEGHRKLF. This rearrangement joins TRGV9 to TRGJ1 or TRGJ2. No J gene was available from TCRdb, and it was assigned here by a germline match of the DNA. This CDR3 has 11 amino acids. V trimming: 2 bases; J trimming: 12 bases; junction bases outside the gene matches: 7. Germline V gene sequence: CDR1 GITISATS, CDR2 ISYDGTV (reference sequence).

The table lists this clone with a few counts. This DNA's translation differs at residue 7 from TCRdb's protein, which comes from a much larger clone; a read error is likely, and the protein shown is translated from the DNA. The gene calls are TRGV9 and TRGJ1 or TRGJ2. Because TCRdb records no J gene, it was assigned here through a match of the DNA to germline. The ends lost 2 bases at V and 5 bases at J; junction bases unmatched: 6. Per germline, CDR1 GITISATS and CDR2 ISYDGTV (reference sequence). The CDR3 extends over 13 amino acids. The CDR3 here is CALWEAPDYKKLF. In nucleotides, the CDR3 is TGTGCCTTGTGGGAGGCGCCGGATTATAAGAAACTCTTT.

This clone appeared many times. The amino acid sequence in TCRdb belongs to a much larger clone and departs from this DNA's translation at residue 5, likely a sequencing read error; the sequence shown is translated from the DNA. The genes are TRGV4 and TRGJ1 or TRGJ2. Looked up from germline, CDR1 is EGSTGY and CDR2 is YDSYTSSV. Unmatched junction bases numbered 11, after V lost 6 bases and J lost 15 bases. CDR3 size: 10 residues. The CDR3 DNA reads as TGTGCCACCTGGAACCATTTGGGACTCTTT. Protein sequence: CATWNHLGLF.

As to this clone: TCRdb pairs this DNA with a much larger clone's protein that differs at residue 10, likely a read error; the protein shown was translated from the DNA. Called V gene: TRGV4; the J gene was not called. The CDR3 runs 12 residues. The germline gives CDR1 EGSTGY, CDR2 YDSYTSSV. The CDR3 sequence is CATWDWNYKELF. The DNA for the CDR3 is TGTGCCACCTGGGATTGGAATTATAAGGAACTCTTT.

This clone was seen only a few times. A far bigger clonotype differs at one base, so this is likely a read error. This sample also contains other DNA sequences that code for the same CDR3. The chain couples TRGV4 to TRGJ1 or TRGJ2. The germline gives CDR1 EGSTGY, CDR2 YDSYTSSV. The CDR3 has 16 amino acids. DNA for the CDR3: TGTGCCACCTGGGATTCTTCCGTGGAGGATTATTACAAGAAACTCTTT. Its protein is CATWDSSVEDYYKKLF.

This clone was picked up a small number of times. The protein given by TCRdb reflects a much larger clone and differs at residue 9 from this DNA's translation, likely from a read error; the protein shown is the DNA's translation. The J gene has no call, while the V gene is TRGV4. Germline values: CDR1 EGSTGY, CDR2 YDSYTSSV. The CDR3 loop spans 11 amino acids. The CDR3 loop is CATWRDWIMTF. CDR3 DNA sequence: TGTGCCACCTGGCGTGATTGGATCATGACGTTT.

This clone was observed a handful of times. The TCRdb record carries a much larger clone's protein, which differs from this DNA's translation at residue 8; a read error is the likely cause, and the protein listed here is the DNA translation. The rearrangement joins TRGV4 to TRGJ1 or TRGJ2. The J gene comes from matching the DNA to germline here; TCRdb lacks it. Trimming removed 0 bases from V and 5 bases from J; junction bases left unmatched: 4. The CDR3 has 13 amino acids. From germline, CDR1 is EGSTGY and CDR2 YDSYTSSV. The DNA for the CDR3 is TGTGCCACCTGGGATGGGCGTCATTATAAGAAACTCTTT. Protein sequence: CATWDGRHYKKLF.

This clone was seen a few times. TCRdb shows a much larger clone's protein in place of this DNA's translation, and the two differ at residue 7, likely through a read error; the protein shown is translated from the DNA. The chain is built from TRGV9 and TRGJ1 or TRGJ2. V was clipped by 2 bases and J by 9 bases; unmatched bases: 4. The CDR3 is 11 amino acids. CDR1 GITISATS and CDR2 ISYDGTV come from the germline V gene (reference sequence). CDR3 sequence reads: CALWEAVKKLF. The CDR3 DNA reads as TGTGCCTTGTGGGAGGCGGTTAAGAAACTCTTT.

This clone was recorded at least ten times. This clone may be a read error of a much larger clone one base away. The V call is TRGV8, the J call TRGJ1 or TRGJ2. Germline-derived CDR1 and CDR2 are VENAVY and YDSYNSRV. This CDR3 contains 11 residues. The DNA for the CDR3 is TGTGCCACCTGGCTTTATTACAAGAAACTCTTT. This gives the protein CATWLYYKKLF.

This clone was seen many times. This likely came from a read error, as a far larger clone is one base away. At the DNA level, this CDR3 is encoded by other sequences in the same sample as well. The DNA of the CDR3 is TGTGCCCTGTGGGAGGTGAAATATAAGAAACTCTTT. It yields the protein CALWEVKYKKLF. This sequence joins TRGV9 and TRGJ1 or TRGJ2. This CDR3 region has 12 residues. The germline V gene has CDR1 GITISATS and CDR2 ISYDGTV (reference sequence).

Turning to this clone: TCRdb's entry gives the protein of a much larger clone, which mismatches this DNA's translation at residue 3, likely from a read error; the protein reported here is translated from the DNA. The genes are TRGV4 and TRGJ1 or TRGJ2. CDR3 length: 13 amino acids. CDR1 and CDR2 from the germline V gene are EGSTGY and YDSYTSSV. The CDR3 region is CAAWDDIYYKKLF. The CDR3 nucleotides are TGTGCCGCCTGGGATGATATTTATTATAAGAAACTCTTT.

Concerning this clone itself: TCRdb assigns this DNA the protein of a much larger clone, which departs from its translation at residue 5; this likely reflects a read error, and the protein shown comes from translating the DNA. V and J are TRGV3 and TRGJ1 or TRGJ2. CDR1 and CDR2 from the germline V gene are VTNTFY and YDVSTARD (reference sequence). The CDR3 has 15 residues. The chain's CDR3 is CATWGRPRDYYKKLF. DNA of the CDR3: TGTGCCACCTGGGGCAGGCCGAGGGATTATTATAAGAAACTCTTT.

This clone was counted ten times or more. A far larger clone is just one base off, so this is likely a read error. The identical CDR3 is also encoded by other nucleotide sequences in the sample. The chain links TRGV9 to TRGJ1 or TRGJ2. This CDR3 has 15 amino acids. Germline V lookup: CDR1 GITISATS, CDR2 ISYDGTV (reference sequence). CDR3 in DNA: TGTGCCTTGTGGGAGCCTACGCAGAATTACTATAAGAAACTCTTT. It translates to CALWEPTQNYYKKLF.